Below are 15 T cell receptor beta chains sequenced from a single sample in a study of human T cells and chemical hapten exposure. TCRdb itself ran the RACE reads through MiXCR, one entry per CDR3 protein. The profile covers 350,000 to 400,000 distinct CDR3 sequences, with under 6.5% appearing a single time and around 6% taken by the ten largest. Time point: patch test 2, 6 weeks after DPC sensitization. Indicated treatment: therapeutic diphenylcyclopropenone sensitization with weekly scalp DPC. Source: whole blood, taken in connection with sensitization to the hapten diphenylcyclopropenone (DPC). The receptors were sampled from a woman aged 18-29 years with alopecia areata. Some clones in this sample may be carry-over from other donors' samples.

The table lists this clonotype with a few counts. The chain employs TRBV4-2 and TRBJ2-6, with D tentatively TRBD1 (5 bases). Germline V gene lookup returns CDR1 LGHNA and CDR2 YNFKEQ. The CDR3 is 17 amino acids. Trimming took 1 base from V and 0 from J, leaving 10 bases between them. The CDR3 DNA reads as TGTGCCAGCAGCCAAGCCGACAGCAGCTCTGGGGCCAACGTCCTGACTTTC. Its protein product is CASSQADSSSGANVLTF.

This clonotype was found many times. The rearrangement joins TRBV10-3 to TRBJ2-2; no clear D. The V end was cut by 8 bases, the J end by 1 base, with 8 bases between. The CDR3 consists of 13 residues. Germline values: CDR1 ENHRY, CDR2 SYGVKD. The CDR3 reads CAIPGQNTGELFF. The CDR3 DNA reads TGTGCCATCCCGGGCCAGAACACCGGGGAGCTGTTTTTT.

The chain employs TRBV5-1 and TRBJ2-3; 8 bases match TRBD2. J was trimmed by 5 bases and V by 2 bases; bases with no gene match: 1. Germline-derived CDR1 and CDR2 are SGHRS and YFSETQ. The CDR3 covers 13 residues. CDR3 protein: CASSFRGGDTQYF. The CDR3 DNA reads TGCGCCAGCAGCTTCCGGGGGGGAGATACGCAGTATTTT.

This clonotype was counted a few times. CDR3 amino acids: CASSDPRKGPNTEAFF. The CDR3 DNA reads TGTGCCAGCAGTGATCCAAGGAAGGGCCCGAACACTGAAGCTTTCTTT. This chain links TRBV25-1 with TRBJ1-1; D is uncertain. Trimming cost V 3 bases and J 1 base, with 15 bases left between them. CDR3 size: 16 residues. The germline V gene encodes CDR1 MGHDK and CDR2 SYGVNS.

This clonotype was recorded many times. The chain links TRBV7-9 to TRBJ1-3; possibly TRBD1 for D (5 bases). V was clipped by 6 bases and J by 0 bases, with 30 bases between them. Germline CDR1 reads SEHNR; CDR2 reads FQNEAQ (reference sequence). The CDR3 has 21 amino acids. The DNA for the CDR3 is TGTGCCAGCAGTTATCGCCCTTTGGTGGACATCCTCAAGGCCTCTGGAAACACCATATATTTT. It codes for CASSYRPLVDILKASGNTIYF. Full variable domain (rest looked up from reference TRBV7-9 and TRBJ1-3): DTGVSQNPRHKITKRGQNVTFRCDPISEHNRLYWYRQTLGQGPEFLTYFQNEAQLEKSRLLSDRFSAERPKGSFSTLEIQRTEQGDSAMYLCASSYRPLVDILKASGNTIYFGEGSWLTVV.

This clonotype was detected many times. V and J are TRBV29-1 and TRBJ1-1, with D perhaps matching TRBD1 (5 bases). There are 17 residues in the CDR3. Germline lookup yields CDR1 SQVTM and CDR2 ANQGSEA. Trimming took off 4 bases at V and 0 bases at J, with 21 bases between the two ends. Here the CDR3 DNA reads TGCAGCGTTGGACAGCCATTGACAACATTCATGAACACTGAAGCTTTCTTT. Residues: CSVGQPLTTFMNTEAFF.

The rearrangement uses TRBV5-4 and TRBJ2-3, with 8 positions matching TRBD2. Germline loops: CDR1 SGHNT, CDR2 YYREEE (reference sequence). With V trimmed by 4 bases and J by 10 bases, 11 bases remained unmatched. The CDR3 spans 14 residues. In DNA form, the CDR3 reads TGTGCCAGCAGCGATAGCGGGGCCCCGTCCGCGCAGTATTTT. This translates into CASSDSGAPSAQYF.

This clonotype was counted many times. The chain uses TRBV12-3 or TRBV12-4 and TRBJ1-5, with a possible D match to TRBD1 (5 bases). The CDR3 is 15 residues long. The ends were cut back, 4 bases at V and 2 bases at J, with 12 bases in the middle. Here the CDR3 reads CASSSTGDGNQPQHF. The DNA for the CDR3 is TGTGCCAGCAGTTCAACAGGTGACGGCAATCAGCCCCAGCATTTT.

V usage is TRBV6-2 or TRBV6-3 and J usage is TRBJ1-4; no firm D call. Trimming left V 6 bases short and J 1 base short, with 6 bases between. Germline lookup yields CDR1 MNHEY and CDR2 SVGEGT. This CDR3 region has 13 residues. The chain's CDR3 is CASSRLTNEKLFF. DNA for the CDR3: TGTGCCAGCAGCAGACTAACTAATGAAAAACTGTTTTTT.

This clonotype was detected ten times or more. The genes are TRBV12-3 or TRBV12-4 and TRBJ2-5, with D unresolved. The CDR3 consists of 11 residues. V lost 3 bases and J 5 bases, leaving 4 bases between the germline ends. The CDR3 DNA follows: TGTGCCAGCAGTTTTGCCGAGACCCAGTACTTC. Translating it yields CASSFAETQYF.

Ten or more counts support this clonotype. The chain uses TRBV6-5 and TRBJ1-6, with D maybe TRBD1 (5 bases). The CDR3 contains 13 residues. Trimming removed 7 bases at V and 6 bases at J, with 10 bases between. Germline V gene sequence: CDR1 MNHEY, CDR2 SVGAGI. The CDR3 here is CASKAGSNSPLHF. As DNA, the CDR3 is TGTGCCAGCAAGGCAGGGTCTAATTCACCCCTCCACTTT.

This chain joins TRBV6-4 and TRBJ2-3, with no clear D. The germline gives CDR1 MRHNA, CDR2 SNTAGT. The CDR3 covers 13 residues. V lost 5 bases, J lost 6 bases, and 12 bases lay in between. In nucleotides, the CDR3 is TGTGCCAGCAGTCAAGGGCCCCCGGATACGCAGTATTTT. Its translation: CASSQGPPDTQYF.

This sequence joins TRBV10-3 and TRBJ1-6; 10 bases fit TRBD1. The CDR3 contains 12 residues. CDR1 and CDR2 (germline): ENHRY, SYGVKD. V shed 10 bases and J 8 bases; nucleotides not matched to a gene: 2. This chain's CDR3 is CATGQGDSPLHF. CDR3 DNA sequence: TGTGCCACCGGACAGGGGGATTCACCCCTCCACTTT.

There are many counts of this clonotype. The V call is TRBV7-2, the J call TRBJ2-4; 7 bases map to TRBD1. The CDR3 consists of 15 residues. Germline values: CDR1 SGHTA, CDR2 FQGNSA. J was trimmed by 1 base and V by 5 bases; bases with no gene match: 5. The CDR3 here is CASSRQTGAKNIQYF. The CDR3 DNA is TGTGCCAGCAGCCGCCAGACAGGGGCCAAAAACATTCAGTACTTC.

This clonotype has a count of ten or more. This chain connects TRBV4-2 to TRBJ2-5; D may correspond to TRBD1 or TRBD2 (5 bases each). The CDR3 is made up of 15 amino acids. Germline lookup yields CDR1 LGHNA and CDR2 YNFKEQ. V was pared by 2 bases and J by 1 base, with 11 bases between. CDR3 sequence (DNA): TGTGCCAGCAGCCAATCGGGGCAGGGCCAAGAGACCCAGTACTTC. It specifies CASSQSGQGQETQYF.